This entry lists 5 T cell receptor beta chains sequenced from one sample in a study of shared clonotypes between healthy human individuals (dated by TCRdb to 2018 to 2021). The library was generated by the immunoSEQ multiplex PCR assay. TCRdb provides this immuneACCESS table in a form limited to in-frame rearrangements. Some clones are lacking; in checked studies, under half of them reflect an unresolved V gene, and why the rest are absent is not known. The sample yields roughly 2.6 million clones; approximately 92% were counted once. Over 0.12% of the sample goes to the ten largest clones. The sequenced material came from naive CD4+ T cells sorted from blood. The sample's cell subset or site label, in plain terms: CD45RA+ positively selected. These receptors came from a man younger than 35 in good health.

The V gene is TRBV14, the J gene TRBJ2-7; a weak D match, TRBD1 (5 bases). The V and J ends lost 2 bases and 3 bases respectively, with 14 bases between them. Germline V lookup: CDR1 SGHDN, CDR2 FVKESK. The CDR3 covers 15 residues. DNA for the CDR3: TGTGCCAGCAGCCAACCAGGGTGGTCCCTCTACGAGCAGTACTTC. Its protein product is CASSQPGWSLYEQYF.

In DNA, the CDR3 is TGTGCCAGCAGCTTGGGACAGGGGGCGAGGCTGAACTATGGCTACACCTTC. This sequence encodes CASSLGQGARLNYGYTF. The J gene is TRBJ1-2, the V gene TRBV5-6, with 10 bases fitting TRBD1. The germline V gene encodes CDR1 SGHDT and CDR2 YYEEEE. Trimming at V came to 0 bases and at J to 2 bases, leaving 7 bases not matched to a gene. CDR3 size: 17 residues.

V gene TRBV2 combines with J gene TRBJ2-2; 10 bases map to TRBD2. After removal of 8 bases from V and 2 bases from J, the junction contained 5 bases not matched to a gene. Germline V CDR1 and CDR2: SNHLY, FYNNEI. The CDR3 spans 15 residues. The CDR3 spells CASRTSGDNTGELFF. The CDR3 DNA follows: TGTGCCAGCCGCACTAGCGGGGACAACACCGGGGAGCTGTTTTTT.

This clone appeared once. At the DNA level, this CDR3 is encoded by other sequences in the same sample as well. The rearrangement links TRBV4-1 to TRBJ2-5, with 7 bases identical to TRBD1. The germline CDR1 and CDR2 sequences are MGHRA and YSYEKL. Trimming took 1 base from V and 1 from J; bases not matched to a gene: 3. The CDR3 loop spans 15 amino acids. The DNA of the CDR3 is TGCGCCAGCAGCCAAGTAGGGACAGTCCAAGAGACCCAGTACTTC. Residues: CASSQVGTVQETQYF.

This chain joins TRBV14 and TRBJ2-7, with a tentative D call TRBD1 (5 bases). V shed 4 bases and J shed 4 bases, with 17 bases lying between them. The CDR3 sequence is 15 residues long. Germline lookup yields CDR1 SGHDN and CDR2 FVKESK. The CDR3 nucleotides read TGTGCCAGCAGCCCATACCGACAGACCCAATACGAGCAGTACTTC. This translates into CASSPYRQTQYEQYF.